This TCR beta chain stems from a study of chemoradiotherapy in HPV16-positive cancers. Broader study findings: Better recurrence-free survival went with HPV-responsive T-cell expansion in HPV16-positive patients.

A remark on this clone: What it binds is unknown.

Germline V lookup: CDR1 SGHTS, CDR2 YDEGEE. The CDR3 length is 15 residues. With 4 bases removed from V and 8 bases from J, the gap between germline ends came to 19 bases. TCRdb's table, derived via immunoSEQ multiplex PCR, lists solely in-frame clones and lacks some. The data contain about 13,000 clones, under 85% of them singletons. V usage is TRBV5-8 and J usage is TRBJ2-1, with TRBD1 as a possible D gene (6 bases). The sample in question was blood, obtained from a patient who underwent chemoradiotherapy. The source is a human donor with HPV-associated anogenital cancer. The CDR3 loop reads CASSGTDRSFYEQFF. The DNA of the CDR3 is TGTGCCAGCAGCGGAACCGACAGGTCTTTTTATGAGCAGTTCTTC.